This TCR beta chain came from a study of cytomegalovirus exposure and HLA in healthy donors. The PCR employed 60 Vbeta primers together with 13 Jbeta primers. TCRdb's copy holds only in-frame clones and misses some; the assay was immunoSEQ multiplex PCR. The sample consists of 100,000 to 150,000 clones, around 85% of them appearing once. Germline V gene lookup returns CDR1 MDHEN and CDR2 SYDVKM. The J segment lost 2 bases and the V segment lost 1 base, leaving 5 bases of the junction unmatched. There are 16 residues in the CDR3. Sample: PBMCs. This TCR was sampled from a boy aged 5-17 years in good health and CMV-seronegative. This chain uses TRBV28 with TRBJ2-3; 8 nucleotides align to TRBD2. CDR3 protein: CASSLSSGLFTDTQYF. The CDR3 DNA is TGTGCCAGCAGTTTATCTAGCGGGCTTTTCACAGATACGCAGTATTTT. Complete variable domain (other parts from reference TRBV28 and TRBJ2-3): DVKVTQSSRYLVKRTGEKVFLECVQDMDHENMFWYRQDPGLGLRLIYFSYDVKMKEKGDIPEGYSVSREKKERFSLILESASTNQTSMYLCASSLSSGLFTDTQYFGPGTRLTVL.